Following are 25 T cell receptor beta chains from one sample sequenced in a study of T-cell memory formation after mild COVID-19. TCRdb fed the 5' RACE reads into MiXCR, producing one record per CDR3 protein. The sample yields 100,000 to 150,000 distinct CDR3 sequences, over 15% seen once. The sample comprised PBMCs or a T cell subset sorted from them (not recorded which). These receptors originate from a man aged 18 to 30 who had mild COVID-19 (a few samples of this study predate the infection). Cell type and time point are not known.

This clonotype occurred many times. The V gene is TRBV7-2, the J gene TRBJ2-1, with D possibly matching TRBD2 (5 bases). CDR1 SGHTA and CDR2 FQGNSA come from the germline V gene. V gave up 7 bases and J gave up 7 bases, with 17 bases separating them. This CDR3 spans 14 amino acids. CDR3 nucleotides: TGTGCCAGCACCACTTACCTAGCCCCGAATGAGCAGTTCTTC. Translating gives CASTTYLAPNEQFF.

This clonotype showed up just a few times. V gene TRBV7-2 combines with J gene TRBJ2-5; D may be TRBD2 (5 bases). The CDR3 spans 15 residues. Germline lookup yields CDR1 SGHTA and CDR2 FQGNSA. Trimming removed 5 bases at V and 5 bases at J, with 18 bases between. The CDR3 loop is CASSQPLGGGETQYF. The CDR3 DNA follows: TGTGCCAGCAGCCAACCGCTAGGCGGCGGGGAGACCCAGTACTTC.

This clonotype was detected only a few times. The J gene is TRBJ2-5, the V gene TRBV25-1; TRBD1 aligns across 10 bases. This CDR3 spans 15 amino acids. The J segment lost 4 bases and the V segment lost 5 bases, leaving 7 bases of the junction unmatched. CDR1 MGHDK and CDR2 SYGVNS come from the germline V gene. The CDR3 reads CASSRGQGKGETQYF. The DNA of the CDR3 is TGTGCCAGCAGTAGGGGACAGGGGAAGGGAGAGACCCAGTACTTC.

The gene calls are TRBV5-1 and TRBJ1-2; 12 bases are shared with TRBD1. V lost 3 bases and J lost 4; bases outside the gene matches: 7. Germline V gene data show CDR1 as SGHRS and CDR2 as YFSETQ. The CDR3 spans 16 residues. In nucleotides, the CDR3 is TGCGCCAGCAGCTCCGGGACAGGGGGCGCGAGCTATGGCTACACCTTC. Translation gives CASSSGTGGASYGYTF.

This clonotype showed up just a few times. The genes are TRBV12-3 or TRBV12-4 and TRBJ1-1; D not resolved. The CDR3 is 14 residues long. Trimming shortened V by 2 bases and J by 0 bases, and 7 bases separated the two germline ends. CDR3 nucleotides: TGTGCCAGCAGTTTAAGTCAGTTGAACACTGAAGCTTTCTTT. Translating it yields CASSLSQLNTEAFF.

This clonotype was detected ten times or more. This sequence joins TRBV5-1 and TRBJ2-3, with D hard to call. Trimming removed 2 bases from V and 6 bases from J, with 10 bases in between. The CDR3 consists of 13 residues. In germline, CDR1 is SGHRS, CDR2 YFSETQ. The CDR3 reads CASSLPGRDTQYF. The CDR3 bases are TGCGCCAGCAGCTTACCCGGCCGGGATACGCAGTATTTT.

This clonotype came up a few times. V is TRBV18 and J is TRBJ2-7; 9 bases match TRBD2. Germline CDR1 is KGHSH and CDR2 is LQKENI. V shed 2 bases, J shed 1 base, and the junction held 0 bases outside the gene matches. The CDR3 runs to 14 residues. The CDR3 bases are TGTGCCAGCTCACCAACTAGCGGGTCCTACGAGCAGTACGTC. The encoded protein is CASSPTSGSYEQYV.

This chain connects TRBV7-3 to TRBJ2-3; D is unresolved. The V and J ends lost 5 bases and 1 base respectively, with 7 bases between them. Looked up from germline, CDR1 is SGHTA and CDR2 is FQGTGA. The CDR3 is 13 residues long. Here the CDR3 DNA reads TGTGCCAGCAGCCCCACAGGCACAGATACGCAGTATTTT. Its protein is CASSPTGTDTQYF.

CDR3 bases: TGTGCCAGCAGTTTCCGCCCAGGGGGGGAGACCCAGTACTTC. It is translated as CASSFRPGGETQYF. The rearrangement uses TRBV28 and TRBJ2-5; possible D gene TRBD1, 7 bases. Germline CDR1 MDHEN, CDR2 SYDVKM. The length of the CDR3 is 14 residues. V was trimmed by 3 bases and J by 5 bases, leaving 13 bases between them.

This clonotype was found a few times. The chain links TRBV6-5 to TRBJ2-5, with D maybe TRBD1 (6 bases). V lost 0 bases and J lost 2, with 13 bases in between. This CDR3 is built from 16 residues. Germline-derived CDR1 and CDR2 are MNHEY and SVGAGI. The CDR3 bases are TGTGCCAGCAGTTACTCGCCCGGGACATATCAAGAGACCCAGTACTTC. Amino acid sequence: CASSYSPGTYQETQYF.

This clonotype was recorded at least ten times. The gene calls are TRBV10-3 and TRBJ2-7, with unresolved D. The CDR3 is 18 amino acids. The germline V gene encodes CDR1 ENHRY and CDR2 SYGVKD. V lost 6 bases and J lost 0, with 24 bases in between. CDR3 sequence (DNA): TGTGCCATCAGGGCAGTAGGTGAAATTCCCACCCCCTCCTACGAGCAGTACTTC. Encoded protein: CAIRAVGEIPTPSYEQYF.

The chain links TRBV20-1 to TRBJ1-5; TRBD1 matches at 7 bases. Losses at the gene ends were 1 base for V and 6 bases for J; bases not matched to a gene: 9. The CDR3 contains 15 residues. CDR1 is DFQATT, CDR2 SNEGSKA, per germline (reference sequence). CDR3 amino acids: CSARVGGASGQPQHF. DNA for the CDR3: TGCAGTGCTAGAGTAGGGGGCGCGTCGGGTCAGCCCCAGCATTTT.

The chain has TRBV7-7 and TRBJ2-3; no clear D gene. Germline CDR1 SSHAT, CDR2 FNYEAQ (reference sequence). This CDR3 comprises 14 residues. With 5 bases removed from V and 1 base from J, the gap between germline ends came to 10 bases. CDR3 in DNA: TGTGCCAGCAGCCAGGCGGATGGCACAGATACGCAGTATTTT. Protein: CASSQADGTDTQYF.

This sequence joins TRBV5-1 and TRBJ2-7; the match to TRBD1 covers 10 bases. Germline loops: CDR1 SGHRS, CDR2 YFSETQ. The CDR3 length is 15 residues. Trimming took 4 bases from V and 6 from J; bases not matched to a gene: 10. CDR3 nucleotide sequence: TGCGCCAGCAGCCCCGGGACAGGGGATGCGGGCGAGCAGTACGTC. It is translated as CASSPGTGDAGEQYV.

This clonotype was counted many times. The chain is built from TRBV19 and TRBJ2-1; 8 bases map to TRBD2. Per germline, CDR1 LNHDA and CDR2 SQIVND (reference sequence). The CDR3 runs to 12 residues. Unmatched junction bases numbered 6, after V lost 4 bases and J lost 13 bases. CDR3 amino acids: CASSTSGGQQFF. As DNA, the CDR3 is TGTGCCAGTAGTACATCGGGGGGGCAACAGTTCTTC.

This clonotype was observed a handful of times. The V call is TRBV12-3 or TRBV12-4, the J call TRBJ1-6; no reliable D call. The CDR3 is made up of 14 amino acids. V gave up 5 bases and J gave up 6 bases, with 11 bases separating them. The CDR3 coding sequence is TGTGCCAGCAGTCAAAGCCCGACTAATTCACCCCTCCACTTT. Amino acids: CASSQSPTNSPLHF.

At least ten counts were recorded for this clonotype. This chain uses TRBV2 with TRBJ2-1; a weak D match, TRBD2 (6 bases). Germline assignment: CDR1 SNHLY and CDR2 FYNNEI. V lost 3 bases to trimming and J lost 4 bases, with 13 bases between them. This CDR3 is 15 amino acids long. The CDR3 nucleotides are TGTGCCAGCAGTGAGTTAACTAGCCCGTACAATGAGCAGTTCTTC. Translating it yields CASSELTSPYNEQFF.

V and J are TRBV7-2 and TRBJ1-1; TRBD1 might be the D (6 bases). The CDR3 consists of 15 residues. Germline CDR1 and CDR2: SGHTA and FQGNSA. The V gene lost 5 bases and the J gene lost 1 base, with 14 bases spanning the gap. The CDR3 nucleotides read TGTGCCAGCAGCCTCGGGGTGGACAGGAACACTGAAGCTTTCTTT. Translating gives CASSLGVDRNTEAFF.

This clonotype appeared a few times. The chain recombines TRBV5-5 with TRBJ1-1; TRBD1 might be the D (5 bases). V was cut by 1 base and J by 1 base, with 14 bases left in between. This CDR3 has 16 amino acids. Germline lookup yields CDR1 SGHKS and CDR2 YYEKEE (reference sequence). The CDR3 reads CASSLFTGVRNTEAFF. Written as DNA, the CDR3 is TGTGCCAGCAGCTTGTTTACAGGCGTGCGGAACACTGAAGCTTTCTTT. Full variable domain (missing parts from reference TRBV5-5 and TRBJ1-1): DAGVTQSPTHLIKTRGQQVTLRCSPISGHKSVSWYQQVLGQGPQFIFQYYEKEERGRGNFPDRFSARQFPNYSSELNVNALLLGDSALYLCASSLFTGVRNTEAFFGQGTRLTVV.

In this sample, this clonotype turned up a few times. DNA for the CDR3: TGTGCCAGCAGTTTTCCTACAGAGTCCCAGCATTTT. Its protein product is CASSFPTESQHF. The chain has TRBV12-3 or TRBV12-4 and TRBJ1-5; D gene ambiguous. Trimming removed 3 bases at V and 11 bases at J, with 11 bases between. The CDR3 runs to 12 residues.

This clonotype has just a few counts. The rearrangement joins TRBV28 to TRBJ1-2, with D unresolved. CDR3 length equals 8 residues. Germline CDR1 MDHEN, CDR2 SYDVKM. Trimming left V 4 bases short and J 14 bases short, with 5 bases between. The CDR3 loop reads CASSSRTF. The CDR3 DNA sequence: TGTGCCAGCAGTTCTAGAACCTTC.

The chain couples TRBV7-2 to TRBJ2-3; perhaps TRBD2 as D (7 bases). The CDR3 runs to 17 residues. The germline V and J ends were trimmed by 3 bases and 7 bases, with 23 bases remaining between them. Germline V CDR1 and CDR2: SGHTA, FQGNSA. The CDR3 sequence is CASSFRWRGGPRNTQYF. The CDR3, as DNA: TGTGCCAGCAGCTTCCGCTGGCGCGGGGGCCCCAGAAATACGCAGTATTTT.

CDR3: CASSLTAGGSYGYTF. The CDR3 DNA follows: TGCGCCAGCAGCTTGACGGCAGGGGGCAGCTATGGCTACACCTTC. The gene calls are TRBV5-1 and TRBJ1-2, with 8 bases matching TRBD1. The CDR3 has 15 amino acids. V was pared by 1 base and J by 4 bases, with 6 bases of the junction left unmatched. Germline V lookup: CDR1 SGHRS, CDR2 YFSETQ.

This clonotype was observed many times. For the CDR3, the DNA is TGCGCCAGCAGCCACGAACAGGGCTACTATGGCTACACCTTC. Translated: CASSHEQGYYGYTF. V usage is TRBV4-3 and J usage is TRBJ1-2; possibly TRBD1 for D (6 bases). Germline CDR1 LGHNA, CDR2 YSLEER. The germline V and J ends were trimmed by 3 bases and 3 bases, with 11 bases remaining between them. CDR3 length: 14 amino acids.

This clonotype was picked up a small number of times. A single base separates this from a much larger clone, so it may be a read error. This chain connects TRBV24-1 to TRBJ2-2; a weak D match, TRBD2 (6 bases). Germline V gives CDR1 KGHDR, CDR2 SFDVKD. The CDR3 has 16 residues. V was cut by 4 bases and J by 10 bases, with 21 bases left in between. Here the CDR3 DNA reads TGTGCCACCAGTGACCCTCGACGGGGGACCCACGTGGAGCTGTTTTTT. It encodes CATSDPRRGTHVELFF.